This T cell receptor (beta chain) was identified during a study of T cell responses to AZD1222 COVID-19 vaccine. The protocol was immunoSEQ multiplex PCR, while the TCRdb copy is restricted to in-frame clones and leaves out a portion. The sample lists around 160,000 clones, roughly 80% occurring once. Study findings and constraints: Spike was spanned by vaccine-associated CD4 TCRs, which were dominant at 160-218 and 743-854. Elevations in Spike-specific TCR breadth and depth followed administration of two AZD1222 doses. The reported proportion of spike-specific TCRs targeting unmutated variant regions was nearly half. Repertoires were collected only later (after the peak T cell response had occurred).

This clone occurred once. Its target is unknown. CDR1 and CDR2 from the germline V gene are SQVTM and ANQGSEA. The CDR3 has 13 residues. V shed 4 bases and J shed 0 bases, with 6 bases lying between them. The chain is built from TRBV29-1 and TRBJ1-4; D unresolved. The clonotype originates from an adult in good health. This specimen was peripheral blood, taken on day 0 of MenACWY control vaccination. In DNA form, the CDR3 reads TGCAGCGTTGGACGGTCAACTAATGAAAAACTGTTTTTT. Its translation is CSVGRSTNEKLFF.